The sequence of this T cell receptor beta chain was determined in a study of T cells expressing NK-cell markers. About the study: TCR beta repertoires came from sorted CD3+CD56+NKG2C+, CD3+CD56+NKG2C- and CD3+CD56-NKG2C+ T cells. HCMV seropositivity marked seven of the eight sequenced donors; one was seronegative.

Comment on this clonotype: The antigen is undetermined.

The CDR3 sequence is 15 residues long. CDR1 and CDR2 (germline): MNHNS, SASEGT. Study results and limitations: Dominant NKG2C+ clonotypes accounted for roughly 1.0-7.0% of CD8+ T cells in roughly 6 donors. Where a handful of donors were concerned, these clonotypes also led the CD3+CD56-NKG2C+ fraction.

Reprocessing the 5' RACE reads, TCRdb reports a single entry for every CDR3 protein and omits DNA. Its clone listing holds around 550,000 distinct CDR3 sequences. The TCR sequence derives from a man between 18 and 29 years old in good health. The rearrangement links TRBV6-1 to TRBJ2-1; checking the TCRdb D call of TRBD1 is not possible without DNA. Sequencing was done on a sample of blood T cells: a sorted CD56 or NKG2C T cell subset, CD4+ or CD8+ T cells, or bulk PBMC T cells (not recorded which). CDR3 region: CASSEQGFSYNEQFF.